The 17 T cell receptor beta chains presented below share a single source sample, sequenced in a study of early T cells in non-severe SARS-CoV-2 infection. MiXCR, applied by TCRdb to the 5' RACE reads, yields one record per CDR3 protein. The table has about 55,000 distinct CDR3 sequences, under 8.5% seen once; the top ten hold more than 5%. The sample here was whole blood, taken at baseline. Source of these receptors: an adult who was a healthcare worker with PCR-confirmed SARS-CoV-2 infection or an uninfected control (not recorded which).

The sample holds many counts of this clonotype. J is TRBJ2-1 and V is TRBV20-1; tentative D call: TRBD1 (6 bases). V lost 4 bases to trimming and J lost 3 bases, with 16 bases between them. The CDR3 sequence is 15 residues long. Germline CDR1 is DFQATT and CDR2 is SNEGSKA (reference sequence). The CDR3 bases are TGCAGTGCTACGAGACAGGTCACCATCTACAATGAGCAGTTCTTC. Translating gives CSATRQVTIYNEQFF.

This clonotype showed up many times. The gene calls are TRBV28 and TRBJ2-1; D may match TRBD1 or TRBD2 (5 bases each). CDR3 size: 13 residues. The germline V and J ends were trimmed by 6 bases and 4 bases, with 10 bases remaining between them. Germline V gene lookup returns CDR1 MDHEN and CDR2 SYDVKM. The CDR3 DNA reads TGTGCCAGCAGCACCGGGGCATACAATGAGCAGTTCTTC. Residues: CASSTGAYNEQFF.

This clonotype has at least ten counts. The chain has TRBV28 and TRBJ2-5, with 12 nucleotides matching TRBD2. Germline CDR1 reads MDHEN; CDR2 reads SYDVKM. V lost 5 bases, J lost 5 bases, and 12 bases stayed unmatched. This CDR3 region has 17 residues. The CDR3 loop is CASSPPSGGALVETQYF. The DNA of the CDR3 is TGTGCCAGCAGTCCGCCTAGCGGGGGGGCCCTGGTGGAGACCCAGTACTTC.

The sample holds a few counts of this clonotype. The J gene is TRBJ2-3, the V gene TRBV11-2; D perhaps matches TRBD2 (5 bases). Trimming removed 5 bases at V and 6 bases at J, with 9 bases between. Germline CDR1 and CDR2: SGHAT and FQNNGV. This CDR3 comprises 12 residues. The CDR3 DNA is TGTGCCAGCAGCCCCGGGGTGGATACGCAGTATTTT. Translating it yields CASSPGVDTQYF.

V and J are TRBV27 and TRBJ2-1; D tentatively fits TRBD1 or TRBD2 (6 bases each). V dropped 7 bases and J dropped 10 bases, with 23 bases sitting between them. This CDR3 is 15 amino acids long. Germline CDR1 is MNHEY and CDR2 is SMNVEV (reference sequence). DNA for the CDR3: TGTGCCAGCACCCCTAATGAGGTGGGGGGCAAGGAGCAGTTCTTC. Its translation: CASTPNEVGGKEQFF.

Only one count was recorded for this clonotype. V and J are TRBV5-1 and TRBJ2-3; D call uncertain. The CDR3 is 12 residues long. V lost 0 bases and J 7 bases, leaving 6 bases between the germline ends. CDR1 is SGHRS and CDR2 is YFSETQ in the germline V gene. Written as DNA, the CDR3 is TGCGCCAGCAGCTTGGACTCCCATACGCAGTATTTT. Amino acid sequence: CASSLDSHTQYF. Full variable domain (remainder filled in from reference TRBV5-1 and TRBJ2-3): KAGVTQTPRYLIKTRGQQVTLSCSPISGHRSVSWYQQTPGQGLQFLFEYFSETQRNKGNFPGRFSGRQFSNSRSEMNVSTLELGDSALYLCASSLDSHTQYFGPGTRLTVL.

The rearrangement joins TRBV7-9 to TRBJ1-5; D unresolved. Germline-derived CDR1 and CDR2 are SEHNR and FQNEAQ (reference sequence). This CDR3 contains 14 residues. V dropped 4 bases and J dropped 0 bases, with 7 bases sitting between them. CDR3 in DNA: TGTGCCAGCAGCTCAGTATATAGCAATCAGCCCCAGCATTTT. This sequence encodes CASSSVYSNQPQHF.

This chain connects TRBV20-1 to TRBJ1-1; D possibly corresponds to TRBD1 (5 bases). Germline CDR1 DFQATT, CDR2 SNEGSKA (reference sequence). The CDR3 is made up of 11 amino acids. For the CDR3, the DNA is TGCAGCGGCAGGGTGAACACTGAAGCTTTCTTT. Translated, it gives CSGRVNTEAFF.

The V and J genes are TRBV7-2 and TRBJ1-1; tentative D call: TRBD1 (5 bases). Germline values: CDR1 SGHTA, CDR2 FQGNSA. This CDR3 contains 13 residues. V dropped 5 bases and J dropped 1 base, with 8 bases sitting between them. The CDR3 spells CASSPRANTEAFF. For the CDR3, the DNA is TGTGCCAGCAGCCCCAGGGCGAACACTGAAGCTTTCTTT.

This clonotype was picked up a small number of times. V is TRBV13 and J is TRBJ2-3; TRBD2 matches at 9 bases. The V and J ends lost 4 bases and 0 bases, in that order; junction bases with no gene match: 5. Germline assignment: CDR1 PRHDT and CDR2 FYEKMQ (reference sequence). The CDR3 runs 16 residues. The CDR3 spells CASSSLAGESTDTQYF. CDR3 nucleotides: TGTGCCAGCAGCTCTTTAGCGGGGGAGAGCACAGATACGCAGTATTTT. Complete variable domain (other parts from reference TRBV13 and TRBJ2-3): AAGVIQSPRHLIKEKRETATLKCYPIPRHDTVYWYQQGPGQDPQFLISFYEKMQSDKGSIPDRFSAQQFSDYHSELNMSSLELGDSALYFCASSSLAGESTDTQYFGPGTRLTVL.

The chain carries TRBV13 and TRBJ2-5; D gene ambiguous. Germline-derived CDR1 and CDR2 are PRHDT and FYEKMQ (reference sequence). This CDR3 contains 12 residues. The V and J ends lost 3 bases and 2 bases respectively, with 4 bases between them. CDR3 nucleotide sequence: TGTGCCAGCAGCTTCAGGCAAGAGACCCAGTACTTC. Translated, it gives CASSFRQETQYF.

V gene TRBV6-1 combines with J gene TRBJ2-5, with D possibly being TRBD2 (6 bases). CDR1 MNHNS and CDR2 SASEGT come from the germline V gene. CDR3 size: 15 residues. Trimming removed 4 bases from V and 5 bases from J, with 17 bases in between. The CDR3 nucleotides read TGTGCCAGCAGTGGTGCCGTCGCGGGGTATGAGACCCAGTACTTC. Translation gives CASSGAVAGYETQYF.

This clonotype was detected ten times or more. The gene calls are TRBV7-3 and TRBJ2-5, with TRBD1 as a possible D gene (7 bases). Germline V gene lookup returns CDR1 SGHTA and CDR2 FQGTGA. The CDR3 spans 15 residues. V gave up 5 bases and J gave up 5 bases, with 18 bases separating them. The CDR3 reads CASSKNAGGGETQYF. The CDR3 DNA sequence: TGTGCCAGCAGCAAAAATGCCGGAGGGGGCGAGACCCAGTACTTC.

This clonotype was counted between two and nine times. The chain combines TRBV11-3 with TRBJ2-1; 9 bases are a match to TRBD2. This CDR3 has 17 residues. V gave up 4 bases and J gave up 3 bases; unmatched junction bases: 10. The germline CDR1 and CDR2 sequences are SGHNT and YENEEA. The CDR3 coding sequence is TGTGCCAGCAGCTCAGGTCGAGTAGCGGGGGACTACAATGAGCAGTTCTTC. Translation: CASSSGRVAGDYNEQFF.

This chain links TRBV4-3 with TRBJ1-2, with D hard to call. CDR1 is LGHNA and CDR2 is YSLEER in the germline V gene. V was clipped by 0 bases and J by 4 bases, with 21 bases between them. This CDR3 is 18 amino acids long. CDR3 in amino acids: CASSQDLSVGALGYGYTF. CDR3 coding DNA: TGCGCCAGCAGCCAAGATCTGTCGGTGGGAGCTCTAGGCTATGGCTACACCTTC.

This clonotype has a handful of counts. The chain carries TRBV14 and TRBJ1-2, with D uncertain. Trimming left V 0 bases short and J 1 base short, with 9 bases between. The CDR3 loop spans 15 amino acids. Germline lookup yields CDR1 SGHDN and CDR2 FVKESK. The CDR3, as DNA: TGTGCCAGCAGCCAAGATTATGGTGATAACTATGGCTACACCTTC. This codes for CASSQDYGDNYGYTF.

This clonotype came up a few times. The chain couples TRBV24-1 to TRBJ1-2; possibly TRBD1 for D (6 bases). The CDR3 consists of 13 residues. Germline CDR1 KGHDR, CDR2 SFDVKD. V was trimmed by 1 base and J by 8 bases, leaving 10 bases between them. CDR3 DNA: TGTGCCACCAGTGATTTACAGGGTTACGGCTACACCTTC. Amino acid sequence: CATSDLQGYGYTF.